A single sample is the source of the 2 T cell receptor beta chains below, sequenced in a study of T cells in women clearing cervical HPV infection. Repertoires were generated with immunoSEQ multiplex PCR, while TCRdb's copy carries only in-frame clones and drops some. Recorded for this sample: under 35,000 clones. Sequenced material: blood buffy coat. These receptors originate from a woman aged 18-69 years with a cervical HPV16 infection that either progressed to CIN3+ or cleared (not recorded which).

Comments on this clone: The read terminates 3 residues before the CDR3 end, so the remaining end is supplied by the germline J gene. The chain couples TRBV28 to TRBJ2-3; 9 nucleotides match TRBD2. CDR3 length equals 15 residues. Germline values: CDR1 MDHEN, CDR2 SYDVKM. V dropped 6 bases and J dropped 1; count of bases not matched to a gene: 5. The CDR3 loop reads CASSPLAGGTDTQYF. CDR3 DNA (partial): TGTGCCAGCAGCCCGTTAGCGGGGGGCACAGATACG.

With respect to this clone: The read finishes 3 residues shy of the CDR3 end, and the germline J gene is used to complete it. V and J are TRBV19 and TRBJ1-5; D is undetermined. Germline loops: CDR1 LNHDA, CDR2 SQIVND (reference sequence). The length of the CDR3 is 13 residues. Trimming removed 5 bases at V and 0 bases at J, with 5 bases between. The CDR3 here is CASSADSNQPQHF. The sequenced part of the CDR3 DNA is TGTGCCAGTAGTGCGGATAGCAATCAGCCC.